This TCR beta chain was recovered during a study of blood T cell repertoires in COVID-19. The overall study: There were acute and convalescent COVID-19 samples, and they came from the United States, Italy and Spain. PBMCs, B-cell-depleted T cells, or T cells provided the cDNA or gDNA that made up the material.

The germline CDR1 and CDR2 sequences are SNHLY and FYNNEI. V shed 4 bases, J shed 4 bases, and the junction held 6 bases outside the gene matches. The CDR3 totals 14 residues. Under the authors' procedure: Amplified reference gene primers provided the basis for estimating nucleated cell counts. Data came from immunoSEQ multiplex PCR; TCRdb stores just in-frame clones and leaves some out. V, J and clone size are taken as reported in that table, and D and trimming were inferred from the DNA itself. The table includes about 62,000 clones, more than 85% detected once. Only a few counts were recorded for this clone.

Sequenced: peripheral blood. V and J are TRBV2 and TRBJ2-7, with 8 bases fitting TRBD1. This receptor was obtained from a man aged 65-85 years with acute or convalescent COVID-19. The DNA of the CDR3 is TGTGCCAGCAGTGCCTGGACAGGGAAATACGAGCAGTACTTC. As protein: CASSAWTGKYEQYF.